This passage covers 11 T cell receptor beta chains from one sample sequenced in a study of Ad26.COV2.S vaccination and SARS-CoV-2 variants. Sample treatment: around 19 received Ad26.COV2.S at low or high dose, single or two shots; 5 received placebo; per-sample allocation not given. Sampling occurred on day 63 after the first vaccine or placebo injection. Repertoires were generated with immunoSEQ multiplex PCR, while TCRdb's copy carries only in-frame clones and drops some. Of approximately 350,000 clones listed, roughly 85% are singletons. Sequences were derived from peripheral blood, sampled in a trial of Ad26.COV2.S vaccine versus placebo. The receptors stem from a person aged 18-65 years who received the Ad26.COV2.S COVID-19 vaccine or a placebo.

J is TRBJ2-5 and V is TRBV5-5; no reliable D call. The CDR3 extends over 13 amino acids. The germline CDR1 and CDR2 sequences are SGHKS and YYEKEE (reference sequence). Trimming removed 0 bases from V and 2 bases from J, with 5 bases in between. The CDR3 spells CASSLGRQETQYF. CDR3 DNA sequence: TGTGCCAGCAGCTTGGGCAGACAAGAGACCCAGTACTTC.

V is TRBV3-1 (or the pseudogene TRBV3-2) and J is TRBJ2-7; D remains ambiguous. The germline V gene has CDR1 LGHDT and CDR2 YNNKEL (reference sequence). V gave up 2 bases and J gave up 7 bases, with 6 bases separating them. The CDR3 has 11 residues. The CDR3 loop is CASSQLLEQYF. The CDR3 coding sequence is TGTGCCAGCAGCCAATTACTGGAGCAGTACTTC.

This chain links TRBV13 with TRBJ1-1; no definite D call. Germline CDR1 reads PRHDT; CDR2 reads FYEKMQ (reference sequence). Trimming stripped 6 bases from V and 1 base from J, with 15 bases between. The CDR3 spans 15 residues. As DNA, the CDR3 is TGTGCCAGCAGTCTAAGTGGGGAACGGAACACTGAAGCTTTCTTT. Translated: CASSLSGERNTEAFF.

This clone has only one observation. The chain couples TRBV13 to TRBJ2-1; D not resolved. CDR3 length: 13 residues. Germline values: CDR1 PRHDT, CDR2 FYEKMQ (reference sequence). V gave up 10 bases and J gave up 4 bases, with 14 bases separating them. The CDR3 loop reads CATTGLRYNEQFF. The CDR3 coding sequence is TGTGCCACAACTGGGCTACGATACAATGAGCAGTTCTTC.

The chain carries TRBV4-2 and TRBJ2-7, with a possible D match to TRBD2 (6 bases). Germline V lookup: CDR1 LGHNA, CDR2 YNFKEQ. Deletions cut 3 bases from V and 3 bases from J, with 9 bases between. This CDR3 is built from 13 residues. CDR3 residues: CASSQGGGYEQYF. In nucleotides, the CDR3 is TGTGCCAGCAGCCAGGGGGGAGGCTACGAGCAGTACTTC.

The chain employs TRBV30 and TRBJ2-7, with 9 bases fitting TRBD2. The CDR3 is 14 residues long. Per germline, CDR1 GTSNPN and CDR2 SVGIG (reference sequence). With V trimmed by 7 bases and J by 0 bases, 7 bases remained unmatched. This chain's CDR3 is CASGLADSSYEQYF. CDR3 nucleotides: TGTGCCTCGGGACTAGCCGATAGCTCCTACGAGCAGTACTTC.

V and J are TRBV12-3 or TRBV12-4 and TRBJ2-1; D remains ambiguous. This CDR3 is 13 amino acids long. Trimming took 6 bases from V and 5 from J, leaving 11 bases between them. For the CDR3, the DNA is TGTGCCAGCAGCCGGGCAGGACACAATGAGCAGTTCTTC. Protein product: CASSRAGHNEQFF.

J is TRBJ1-1 and V is TRBV7-9; 8 bases map to TRBD1. Germline V gives CDR1 SEHNR, CDR2 FQNEAQ (reference sequence). The V gene end was trimmed by 6 bases and the J gene end by 3 bases; junction bases not matched to a gene: 9. CDR3 length equals 15 residues. CDR3 amino acids: CASSYLTGEDTEAFF. Here the CDR3 DNA reads TGTGCCAGCAGTTACCTGACAGGGGAGGACACTGAAGCTTTCTTT. Combining the CDR3 with reference TRBV7-9 and TRBJ1-1 gives the whole variable domain DTGVSQNPRHKITKRGQNVTFRCDPISEHNRLYWYRQTLGQGPEFLTYFQNEAQLEKSRLLSDRFSAERPKGSFSTLEIQRTEQGDSAMYLCASSYLTGEDTEAFFGQGTRLTVV.

This sequence joins TRBV3-1 (or the pseudogene TRBV3-2) and TRBJ2-1; D call uncertain. CDR1 and CDR2 from the germline V gene are LGHDT and YNNKEL (reference sequence). Trimming took 1 base from V and 9 from J, leaving 4 bases between them. This CDR3 has 11 amino acids. The CDR3 loop is CASSQGGEQFF. In DNA form, the CDR3 reads TGTGCCAGCAGCCAAGGGGGTGAGCAGTTCTTC.

This clone was observed a few times. This rearrangement joins TRBV6-5 to TRBJ2-7; D perhaps matches TRBD1 (6 bases). V dropped 1 base and J dropped 3 bases, with 10 bases sitting between them. This CDR3 has 14 amino acids. Looked up from germline, CDR1 is MNHEY and CDR2 is SVGAGI. The CDR3 sequence is CASSYWGLGYEQYF. In DNA, the CDR3 is TGTGCCAGCAGTTACTGGGGGCTAGGCTACGAGCAGTACTTC.

This chain links TRBV7-2 with TRBJ1-6, with D unclear. The germline V gene encodes CDR1 SGHTA and CDR2 FQGNSA. V was trimmed by 1 base and J by 5 bases, leaving 6 bases between them. CDR3 length equals 14 residues. In nucleotides, the CDR3 is TGTGCCAGCAGCTTAGTCAGGAATAATTCACCCCTCCACTTT. Translation: CASSLVRNNSPLHF.